This TCR beta chain was sequenced for a study of identical twins. The study's findings and limits: Models underpredicted monozygotic twin sharing of out-of-frame TCR alpha.

CDR3 length: 17 amino acids. Per germline, CDR1 SGDLS and CDR2 YYNGEE. The J segment lost 2 bases and the V segment lost 4 bases, leaving 9 bases of the junction unmatched. TCRdb reanalysed the 5' RACE reads using MiXCR and keeps one entry per CDR3 protein. The sample has more than 200,000 distinct CDR3 sequences, about 14% seen once. As concerns this clonotype: The antigen is unknown.

Sequenced sample: memory (CD45RO+) T cells sorted from blood. This TCR came from a woman aged 18 to 35 in good health. The chain recombines TRBV9 with TRBJ2-5, with 12 bases matching TRBD2. The DNA for the CDR3 is TGTGCCAGCAGCTCCGGTACTCTAGCGGGGGGGCAAGAGACCCAGTACTTC. It is translated as CASSSGTLAGGQETQYF.